This T cell receptor (beta chain) was found in a study of cytomegalovirus exposure and HLA in healthy donors. The CDR3 loop spans 15 amino acids. Germline lookup yields CDR1 LGHNA and CDR2 YNFKEQ. The V end was cut by 6 bases, the J end by 4 bases, with 17 bases between. The 120-subject validation cohort, separate from the approximately 670-subject first cohort, included the donors. Generated by immunoSEQ multiplex PCR, the TCRdb table keeps only in-frame clones and is missing some. This sample has 150,000 to 200,000 clones, with more than 75% found just once. Sequencing input: PBMCs. The sequence was obtained from a woman under 30 in good health and CMV-seronegative. V and J are TRBV4-2 and TRBJ2-3; perhaps TRBD2 as D (6 bases). CDR3 sequence reads: CASSQGGGASDTQYF. In DNA, the CDR3 is TGTGCCAGCAGTCAGGGCGGAGGGGCCTCAGATACGCAGTATTTT.